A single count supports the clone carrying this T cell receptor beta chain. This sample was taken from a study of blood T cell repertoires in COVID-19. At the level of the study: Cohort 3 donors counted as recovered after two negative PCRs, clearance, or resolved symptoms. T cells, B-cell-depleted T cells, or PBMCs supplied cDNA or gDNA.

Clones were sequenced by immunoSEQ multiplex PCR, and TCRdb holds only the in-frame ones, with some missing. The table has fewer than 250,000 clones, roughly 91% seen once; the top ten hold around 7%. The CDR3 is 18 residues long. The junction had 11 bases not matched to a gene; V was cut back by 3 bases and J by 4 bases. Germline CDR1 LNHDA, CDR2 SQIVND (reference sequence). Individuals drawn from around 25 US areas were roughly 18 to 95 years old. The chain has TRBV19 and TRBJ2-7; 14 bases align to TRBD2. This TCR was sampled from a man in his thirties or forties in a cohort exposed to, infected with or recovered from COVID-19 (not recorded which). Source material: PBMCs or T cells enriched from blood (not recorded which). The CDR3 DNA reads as TGTGCCAGTAGTATCGGGGGACTAGCGGGAGTAAGGGAGTACGAGCAGTACTTC. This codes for CASSIGGLAGVREYEQYF.